This T cell receptor (beta chain) was recorded in a study of CD8+ T cells in alopecia areata. Looking at the study overall: Treated individuals took tofacitinib by mouth, 5 to 10 mg twice daily. Scoring treated patients' severity relied on the percentage of scalp area affected. Study-wide findings and caveats: Mice gave a clearer picture of TCR sharing than patients did, possibly for HLA-related reasons.

A word on this clone: What it binds is unknown.

In each case, RNA was isolated and then reverse transcribed into cDNA as the sequencing template. Assay used: immunoSEQ multiplex PCR; TCRdb lists only in-frame clones, some missing. In the table there are roughly 200,000 clones, under 40% of which are singletons. Treatment of the sample: oral pan-JAK inhibitor, 5-10 mg twice daily. Researchers took lesional scalp punch biopsies and peripheral blood from people who were alopecia areata patients. Trimming took 1 base from V and 5 from J, leaving 16 bases between them. This CDR3 contains 15 residues. CDR1 and CDR2 from the germline V gene are SGHRS and YFSETQ.

This chain joins TRBV5-1 and TRBJ2-7, with D maybe TRBD1 (6 bases). The receptor comes from a human donor with alopecia areata. The source material was CD4+ T cells sorted from blood, sampled between weeks 30 and 35, from a patient treated with tofacitinib. The CDR3 DNA sequence: TGCGCCAGCAGCTTGCCCCGGACAGAGATCGACGAGCAGTACTTC. It specifies CASSLPRTEIDEQYF.